This T cell receptor (beta chain) emerged from a study of T cells in Graves' hyperthyroidism and ophthalmopathy. Study-level findings and limits: Blood also held most thyroid clonotypes expanded beyond 0.001.

Uncontrolled infection, other autoimmune disease, pregnancy and lactation each barred patients from inclusion. RNA transcripts yielded amplified TCR beta CDR3 regions. HTBI primers were the set used in a first-round RT-PCR of the TCR CDR3. TCRdb re-derived calls from the multiplex PCR reads in MiXCR, one entry per CDR3 protein. In the table there are approximately 740,000 distinct CDR3 sequences, approximately 14% of which are singletons. The CDR3 spans 12 residues. CDR1 is DFQATT, CDR2 SNEGSKA, per germline (reference sequence). The V end was cut by 8 bases, the J end by 0 bases, with 10 bases between. In its sample, this clonotype was seen many times. Its antigen remains unidentified.

The chain couples TRBV20-1 to TRBJ1-2; D not resolved. Sequenced input: blood. This TCR derives from a young woman with Graves' hyperthyroidism. CDR3 sequence: CSCRRANYGYTF. For the CDR3, the DNA is TGCAGTTGTAGAAGAGCTAACTATGGCTACACCTTC.